This T cell receptor beta chain was identified during a study of blood T cell repertoires in COVID-19. Across the whole study: Some COVID-19 samples were acute and others convalescent; all came from the United States, Italy and Spain. T cells, B-cell-depleted T cells, or PBMCs supplied cDNA or gDNA.

The authors' processing: It was from reference gene primer amplification that nucleated cell counts were estimated. The assay was immunoSEQ multiplex PCR, and TCRdb's table has in-frame clones only and misses some. The D gene and trimming were derived from the DNA, and the V and J assignments and clone size from that table. The sample carries roughly 34,000 clones, about 90% recorded once. This CDR3 has 15 amino acids. Germline lookup yields CDR1 SGHDN and CDR2 FVKESK. V lost 0 bases, J lost 12 bases, and 18 bases lay in between. The V gene is TRBV14, the J gene TRBJ2-1; D is ambiguous. This TCR came from a human donor with active COVID-19. The donor label of this sample is uncertain. The material sequenced was peripheral blood. The CDR3 region is CASSQEGLGVSTQFF. CDR3 sequence (DNA): TGTGCCAGCAGCCAAGAGGGTTTAGGAGTTAGTACGCAGTTCTTC.